This record covers a single T cell receptor beta chain. The data belong to a study of blood T cell repertoires in COVID-19. For the study at large: Samples of COVID-19 (acute and convalescent) were obtained from the United States, Italy and Spain. T cells, B-cell-depleted T cells, or PBMCs supplied cDNA or gDNA.

The CDR3 runs to 16 residues. CDR1 and CDR2 (germline): SGHVS, FQNEAQ. Losses at the gene ends were 4 bases for V and 1 base for J; bases not matched to a gene: 7. As originally analysed: By means of reference gene primer amplification, nucleated cell counts were estimated. Generated by immunoSEQ multiplex PCR, the TCRdb table keeps only in-frame clones and is missing some. V and J calls and clone size come straight from that table; D and trimming were deduced from the DNA. Here the sample spans 200,000 to 300,000 clones, 65% to 85% being singletons. The chain uses TRBV7-8 and TRBJ2-7, with TRBD1 identical over 10 bases. Source material: peripheral blood. The TCR was taken from a middle-aged woman who had recovered from COVID-19. Here the CDR3 DNA reads TGTGCCAGCAGCTCCCGACCGGGACAGGGGTCCTACGAGCAGTACTTC. Its protein is CASSSRPGQGSYEQYF.